These T cell receptor beta chains were read from a single sample in a study of regulatory T cells in long-lasting Graves disease. From the multiplex PCR reads, TCRdb called clonotypes with MiXCR, one entry per CDR3 protein. The table lists about 340,000 distinct CDR3 sequences, roughly a fifth of them singletons. Here the sequenced sample was peripheral blood mononuclear cells (PBMCs), taken when the disease was refractory, from a patient treated with antithyroid drugs. The receptors were sampled from a female donor with Graves disease. Each CDR3 is given with its conserved first and last residue. The D gene is left open where the match is weak. A row's size may be missing; if present it is once, few, many or a size class.

j_call	v_call	cdr3_length	clone_size	d_call	cdr3_aa	cdr3_nt
TRBJ2-3	TRBV29-1	14	.	TRBD1	CSVGQGASTDTQYF	TGCAGCGTTGGGCAGGGGGCTAGCACAGATACGCAGTATTTT
TRBJ2-1	TRBV6-2/TRBV6-3	13	.	.	CASRTGSYNEQFF	TGTGCCAGCAGGACAGGATCCTACAATGAGCAGTTCTTC
TRBJ1-1	TRBV19	15	few	.	CASSFSTGGRTEAFF	TGTGCCAGTAGTTTTTCGACTGGTGGGAGAACTGAAGCTTTCTTT
TRBJ2-7	TRBV10-3	13	.	.	CAITGHAEYEQYF	TGTGCCATAACTGGACACGCGGAATACGAGCAGTACTTC
TRBJ2-4	TRBV11-3	15	many	.	CASSLQADYKNIQYF	TGTGCCAGCAGCTTACAAGCGGACTACAAAAACATTCAGTACTTC
TRBJ1-2	TRBV28	15	many	TRBD1	CASSPRAGTGIGYTF	TGTGCCAGCAGTCCACGCGCCGGGACAGGGATCGGCTACACCTTC
TRBJ2-2	TRBV18	14	.	.	CASSPRQATGELFF	TGTGCCAGCTCACCTAGGCAAGCCACCGGGGAGCTGTTTTTT
TRBJ1-1	TRBV5-1	15	many	.	CASRDPSDGDTEAFF	TGCGCCTCCAGGGACCCCAGTGACGGAGACACTGAAGCTTTCTTT
TRBJ2-5	TRBV7-2	12	.	.	CASSPPGPTQYF	TGTGCCAGCAGCCCCCCAGGACCCACCCAGTACTTC
TRBJ1-1	TRBV12-3/TRBV12-4	15	many	TRBD1	CASRATGATRTEAFF	TGTGCCAGCAGGGCCACAGGGGCGACGAGGACTGAAGCTTTCTTT
TRBJ2-7	TRBV6-2/TRBV6-3	13	.	TRBD1	CASSDRDRDEQYF	TGTGCCAGCAGTGACAGGGACAGGGACGAGCAGTACTTC
TRBJ1-2	TRBV12-3/TRBV12-4	12	many	.	CASSLQSRGYTF	TGTGCCAGCAGTTTACAGAGCAGGGGCTACACCTTC
TRBJ2-2	TRBV3-1	15	.	.	CASSPRALWAGELFF	TGTGCCAGCAGCCCTCGGGCCCTCTGGGCGGGGGAGCTGTTTTTT
TRBJ2-7	TRBV28	14	many	.	CASSLRYMRYEQYF	TGTGCCAGCAGTTTGAGATATATGCGCTACGAGCAGTACTTC
TRBJ2-2	TRBV11-3	16	.	TRBD2	CASSLGLAGNTGELFF	TGTGCCAGCAGCTTAGGACTAGCGGGTAACACCGGGGAGCTGTTTTTT
TRBJ2-5	TRBV29-1	13	many	TRBD2	CSVSGGPKETQYF	TGCAGCGTGTCGGGAGGGCCAAAGGAGACCCAGTACTTC
TRBJ1-2	TRBV19	14	.	TRBD1	CASSPGTGLSGYTF	TGTGCCAGTAGTCCGGGGACAGGGCTCAGCGGCTACACCTTC
TRBJ1-2	TRBV7-3	14	many	.	CASSLTPGFGGYTF	TGTGCCAGCAGCTTAACCCCCGGATTTGGAGGCTACACCTTC
TRBJ1-5	TRBV20-1	12	few	.	CSAKNSNQPQHF	TGCAGTGCTAAAAACAGCAATCAGCCCCAGCATTTT
TRBJ1-4	TRBV12-3/TRBV12-4	15	many	.	CASSLGRRGNEKLFF	TGTGCCAGCAGTTTAGGTCGCAGGGGTAATGAAAAACTGTTTTTT
TRBJ1-2	TRBV9	15	.	TRBD1	CASRGGDRLNYGYTF	TGTGCCAGCAGAGGGGGGGACAGACTTAACTATGGCTACACCTTC
TRBJ1-2	TRBV3-1	15	.	TRBD1	CASSPIGGQGRGYTF	TGTGCCAGCAGCCCAATCGGAGGACAGGGTAGAGGCTACACCTTC
TRBJ2-5	TRBV19	16	few	TRBD2	CASSRGLAGNQETQYF	TGTGCCAGTAGCAGAGGACTAGCGGGAAACCAAGAGACCCAGTACTTC
TRBJ2-7	TRBV6-1	11	many	.	CASSEGVQQYF	TGTGCCAGCAGCGAAGGGGTTCAGCAGTACTTC
TRBJ1-1	TRBV29-1	12	few	TRBD1	CSVNRGGTEAFF	TGCAGCGTCAACAGGGGAGGCACTGAAGCTTTCTTT
TRBJ1-1	TRBV7-9	13	many	TRBD1	CATGQGAQTEAFF	TGTGCCACCGGCCAGGGGGCGCAGACTGAAGCTTTCTTT
TRBJ1-5	TRBV7-2	13	many	.	CASSLGRAQPQHF	TGTGCCAGCAGCTTAGGCAGGGCTCAGCCCCAGCATTTT
TRBJ1-2	TRBV28	12	many	.	CASSQGLYGYTF	TGTGCCAGCAGTCAGGGACTCTATGGCTACACCTTC
TRBJ1-1	TRBV6-5	14	many	.	CASSYSREGTEAFF	TGTGCCAGCAGTTATAGCAGGGAAGGGACTGAAGCTTTCTTT
TRBJ2-4	TRBV4-1	16	few	.	CASSQDIGVGRNIQYF	TGCGCCAGCAGCCAAGATATCGGGGTTGGAAGGAACATTCAGTACTTC
TRBJ1-2	TRBV5-4	20	few	.	CASSLDKTGYPLFVNYGYTF	TGTGCCAGCAGCTTGGACAAAACAGGGTATCCCCTTTTTGTAAACTATGGCTACACCTTC
TRBJ1-2	TRBV29-1	15	many	TRBD1	CSVAGTAEANYGYTF	TGCAGCGTTGCCGGGACAGCTGAAGCTAACTATGGCTACACCTTC
TRBJ2-7	TRBV6-9	18	.	TRBD1	CASSYSNLGTGGSYEQYF	TGTGCCAGCAGTTACTCAAACCTCGGGACAGGGGGTTCCTACGAGCAGTACTTC
TRBJ2-4	TRBV30	19	.	.	CAWSSRGLTLFLAKNIQYF	TGTGCCTGGAGTTCACGGGGTCTGACCCTGTTCCTAGCCAAAAACATTCAGTACTTC
TRBJ1-1	TRBV19	13	.	.	CASLRTGVTEAFF	TGTGCCAGTTTAAGGACCGGGGTAACTGAAGCTTTCTTT
TRBJ2-3	TRBV24-1	15	few	TRBD1	CATSVGQGSTDTQYF	TGTGCCACCAGTGTTGGACAGGGGAGCACAGATACGCAGTATTTT
TRBJ2-7	TRBV29-1	12	many	.	CSARQGLSEQYF	TGCAGCGCGCGACAGGGACTGAGCGAGCAGTACTTC
TRBJ1-2	TRBV19	15	.	TRBD1	CASSAQTGSPNGYTF	TGTGCCAGTAGTGCGCAGACAGGGTCCCCTAATGGCTACACCTTC
TRBJ2-5	TRBV3-1	14	many	.	CASSQGREPGTQYF	TGTGCCAGCAGCCAAGGCCGGGAGCCGGGGACCCAGTACTTC
TRBJ1-5	TRBV19	17	.	.	CASSAPLGQASNQPQHF	TGTGCCAGTAGTGCCCCCCTCGGCCAGGCAAGCAATCAGCCCCAGCATTTT
TRBJ1-1	TRBV20-1	16	.	.	CSARAGGEFRNTEAFF	TGCAGTGCTAGGGCTGGGGGCGAGTTTAGGAACACTGAAGCTTTCTTT
TRBJ2-7	TRBV27	15	many	.	CASSLYRGSTYEQYF	TGTGCCAGCAGTTTATACCGGGGCAGTACCTACGAGCAGTACTTC